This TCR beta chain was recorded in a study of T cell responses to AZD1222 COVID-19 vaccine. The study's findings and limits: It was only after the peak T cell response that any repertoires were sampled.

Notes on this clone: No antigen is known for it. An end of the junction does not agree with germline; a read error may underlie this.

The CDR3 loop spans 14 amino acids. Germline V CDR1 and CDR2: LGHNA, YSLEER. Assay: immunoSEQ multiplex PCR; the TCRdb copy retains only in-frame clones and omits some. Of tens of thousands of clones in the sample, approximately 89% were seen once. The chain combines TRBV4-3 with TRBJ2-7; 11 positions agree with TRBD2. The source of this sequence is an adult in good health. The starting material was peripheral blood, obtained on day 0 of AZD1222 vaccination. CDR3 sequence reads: CASSQDMTSGTKFF. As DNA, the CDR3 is TGCGCCAGCAGCCAAGATATGACTAGCGGGACAAAATTCTTC.